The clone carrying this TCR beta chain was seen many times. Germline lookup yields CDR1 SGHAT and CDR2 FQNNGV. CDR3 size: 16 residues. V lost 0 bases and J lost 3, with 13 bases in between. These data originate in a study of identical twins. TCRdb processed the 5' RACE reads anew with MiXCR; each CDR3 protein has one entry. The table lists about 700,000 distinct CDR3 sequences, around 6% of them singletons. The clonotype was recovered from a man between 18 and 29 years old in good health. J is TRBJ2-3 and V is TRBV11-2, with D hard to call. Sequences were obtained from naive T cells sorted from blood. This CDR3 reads CASSLDYPIGTDTQYF. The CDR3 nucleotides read TGTGCCAGCAGCTTAGATTACCCGATTGGGACAGATACGCAGTATTTT.